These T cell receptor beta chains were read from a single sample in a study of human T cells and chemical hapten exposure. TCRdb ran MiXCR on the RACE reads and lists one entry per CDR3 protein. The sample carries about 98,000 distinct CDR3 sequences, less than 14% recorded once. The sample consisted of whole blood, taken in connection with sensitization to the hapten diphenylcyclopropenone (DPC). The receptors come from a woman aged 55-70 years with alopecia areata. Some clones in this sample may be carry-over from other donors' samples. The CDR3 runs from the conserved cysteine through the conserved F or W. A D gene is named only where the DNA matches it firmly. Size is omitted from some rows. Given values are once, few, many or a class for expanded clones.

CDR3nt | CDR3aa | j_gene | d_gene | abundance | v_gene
TGTGCCAGCAGTCCTACACCGACAGGCCAAGAGACCCAGTACTTC | CASSPTPTGQETQYF | TRBJ2-5 | - | - | TRBV12-3/TRBV12-4
TGTGCCAGCAGCTTGTTACAGCATAGCAATCAGCCCCAGCATTTT | CASSLLQHSNQPQHF | TRBJ1-5 | - | many | TRBV5-5
TGTGCCAGCAGCCGCAGGGTTTCTGGAAACACCATATATTTT | CASSRRVSGNTIYF | TRBJ1-3 | - | many | TRBV7-9
TGCAGTGCTAGGTATGGCAGCTCCTACGAGCAGTACTTC | CSARYGSSYEQYF | TRBJ2-7 | - | - | TRBV20-1
TGTGCCAGTAGCAGAAAACTGTCCACTAGCGGGGCCATAGCCAAAAACATTCAGTACTTC | CASSRKLSTSGAIAKNIQYF | TRBJ2-4 | TRBD2 | - | TRBV19
TGTGCCAGCAGCGACGGACAGCGGAAGAGGGCCTACAATGAGCAGTTCTTC | CASSDGQRKRAYNEQFF | TRBJ2-1 | - | many | TRBV9
TGTGCCAGCAGTTTAACAAGGAGCTCTGGGGCCAACGTCCTGACTTTC | CASSLTRSSGANVLTF | TRBJ2-6 | - | - | TRBV27
TGTGCCATCAGAAGGTCTAGCGGGGGGGCGTCCGAGCAGTACTTC | CAIRRSSGGASEQYF | TRBJ2-7 | TRBD2 | - | TRBV10-3
TGTGCCAGCAGCTTGATGGGACAGGGGAGCACAGATACGCAGTATTTT | CASSLMGQGSTDTQYF | TRBJ2-3 | TRBD1 | many | TRBV7-6
TGTGCCAGCCTCTTTGGGGGACTAGCGGTTAGCGCAGATACGCAGTATTTT | CASLFGGLAVSADTQYF | TRBJ2-3 | TRBD2 | few | TRBV2
TGTGCCAGCAGCTTAGGAGCAGGGTCTGGGGCCAACGTCCTGACTTTC | CASSLGAGSGANVLTF | TRBJ2-6 | - | few | TRBV11-3
TGTGCCAGCAGCTTATCCAAACCCTATGGCTACACCTTC | CASSLSKPYGYTF | TRBJ1-2 | - | few | TRBV7-2
TGTGCCAGCAGTAACAGGGCAGCGTTGAATGAGCAGTTCTTC | CASSNRAALNEQFF | TRBJ2-1 | - | many | TRBV7-9
TGCAGCGCTGGGGGCAGGGGTTGGGAGCAGTACTTC | CSAGGRGWEQYF | TRBJ2-7 | - | few | TRBV29-1
TGCAGTGCTAGAGATCCGCGACGGAGCTACGAGCAGTACTTC | CSARDPRRSYEQYF | TRBJ2-7 | - | many | TRBV20-1
TGCAGCGTTGAAGGTGGCGGGGCCACTGAAGCTTTCTTT | CSVEGGGATEAFF | TRBJ1-1 | - | - | TRBV29-1
TGTGCCAGCAGTTACTCTTCGGGAGAGCAGGGAAACACCATATATTTT | CASSYSSGEQGNTIYF | TRBJ1-3 | - | many | TRBV6-5
TGTGCCAGCAGTATTAGGGGGCTTGGCACTGAAGCTTTCTTT | CASSIRGLGTEAFF | TRBJ1-1 | TRBD1 | many | TRBV12-3/TRBV12-4
TGCGCCAGCAGCATGGGAACGAGGGACACTGAAGCTTTCTTT | CASSMGTRDTEAFF | TRBJ1-1 | - | few | TRBV5-1
TGCAGCGCTAAGGGCAGGGAAGCAGCCGGGGAGCTGTTTTTT | CSAKGREAAGELFF | TRBJ2-2 | - | - | TRBV29-1
TGTGCCAGCAGCCCCGGGACAGCAAACTCACCCCTCCACTTT | CASSPGTANSPLHF | TRBJ1-6 | TRBD1 | many | TRBV13
TGCGCCAGCAGCTTGGTAGGGAACAATCAGCCCCAGCATTTT | CASSLVGNNQPQHF | TRBJ1-5 | - | - | TRBV5-1
TGTGCCAGCAGTATCCCGGGGCCAGGACGAGCGGATACGCAGTATTTT | CASSIPGPGRADTQYF | TRBJ2-3 | - | many | TRBV6-5
TGTGCCAGCAGCATGAGACCGAAAGGGTTCGACGAGCAGTACTTC | CASSMRPKGFDEQYF | TRBJ2-7 | - | - | TRBV6-6
TGCGCCAGCAGCCAAGGTCCCCGGCAGGCAGACCCCTACTACGGAAACACCATATATTTT | CASSQGPRQADPYYGNTIYF | TRBJ1-3 | - | many | TRBV4-1
TGTGCCAGCAGTGGCCGGGACGGCCCCTACGAGCAGTACTTC | CASSGRDGPYEQYF | TRBJ2-7 | - | - | TRBV6-1
TGTGCCAGCAGCCAAGGACGGATAGGGTTCCACGAGCAGTACTTC | CASSQGRIGFHEQYF | TRBJ2-7 | - | - | TRBV7-9
TGTGCCACCAGTGATCATGGACGGAACTATGGCTACACCTTC | CATSDHGRNYGYTF | TRBJ1-2 | - | many | TRBV24-1
TGTGCCAGCAGTTTTCCGCGGGGGACCTCCTACGAGCAGTACTTC | CASSFPRGTSYEQYF | TRBJ2-7 | TRBD2 | - | TRBV12-3/TRBV12-4
TGCAGTGCTAGAGATGCAGATACGCAGTATTTT | CSARDADTQYF | TRBJ2-3 | - | many | TRBV20-1
TGTGCCAGCGTCCGGGGTACGAACACCGGGGAGCTGTTTTTT | CASVRGTNTGELFF | TRBJ2-2 | - | many | TRBV3-1
TGCAGCACATCCACGGCGGATACGCAGTATTTT | CSTSTADTQYF | TRBJ2-3 | - | many | TRBV29-1
TGCAGTGCTACCGCGGGGGCTGGTAGTTCACCCCTCCACTTT | CSATAGAGSSPLHF | TRBJ1-6 | - | many | TRBV20-1
TGTGCCAGTAGTGCCTCCCACGGGACACACCGCTACGAGCAGTACTTC | CASSASHGTHRYEQYF | TRBJ2-7 | - | few | TRBV19
TGTGCCAGCAGCTATGGCCCTAGTCTGGGCGAGACCCAGTACTTC | CASSYGPSLGETQYF | TRBJ2-5 | - | - | TRBV7-3
TGCAGCGCCCGGGACTCGACCGCTGAGCAGTTCTTC | CSARDSTAEQFF | TRBJ2-1 | - | many | TRBV29-1
TGCAGCGTCGCCGGAACCACTGCTGCGAACTATGGCTACACCTTC | CSVAGTTAANYGYTF | TRBJ1-2 | - | - | TRBV29-1
TGCAGTGCTAGAGATCGGGACAAGTCATGGGCCAATGAGCAGTTCTTC | CSARDRDKSWANEQFF | TRBJ2-1 | - | few | TRBV20-1
TGTGCCAGCAGTTCTCGACCGGACAGTATCGGCAATTCACCCCTCCACTTT | CASSSRPDSIGNSPLHF | TRBJ1-6 | - | many | TRBV12-3/TRBV12-4
TGTGCCAGTAGTATAGGCCCTGGGGGAGCCAAAAACATTCAGTACTTC | CASSIGPGGAKNIQYF | TRBJ2-4 | - | many | TRBV19
TGCGCCAGCAGGGCCGGGACTAGCGGGGGGCTCGCCTGGCGCGAGCAGTACTTC | CASRAGTSGGLAWREQYF | TRBJ2-7 | TRBD2 | many | TRBV5-1
TGCAGCGCCGGGGGCTACGAGCAGTACTTC | CSAGGYEQYF | TRBJ2-7 | - | many | TRBV29-1
TGTGCCAGTAGTATCCGGGACGTAGAGACCCAGTACTTC | CASSIRDVETQYF | TRBJ2-5 | - | - | TRBV19
TGCAGTGTATCGACGGGCCTACTTTATGGCTACACCTTC | CSVSTGLLYGYTF | TRBJ1-2 | - | many | TRBV20-1
TGTGCCAGCAGTAAGCAGGGATTAAAGTACAGGGGCTATGGCTACACCTTC | CASSKQGLKYRGYGYTF | TRBJ1-2 | TRBD1 | few | TRBV27
TGTGCCAGCAGTTACTCGGGACAGGGGGCCTACGAGCAGTACTTC | CASSYSGQGAYEQYF | TRBJ2-7 | TRBD1 | many | TRBV6-5
TGTGCCAGCAGTGAACACGCTATCTTGAAGGATCGTGACACTGAAGCTTTCTTT | CASSEHAILKDRDTEAFF | TRBJ1-1 | - | many | TRBV6-6
TGTGCCAGCAGTGAGATGGGGACTAGCGCAGATGAGCAGTTCTTC | CASSEMGTSADEQFF | TRBJ2-1 | TRBD2 | many | TRBV6-4
TGTGCCAGCAGCCAAGACCTGCGCCATGAGCAGTTCTTC | CASSQDLRHEQFF | TRBJ2-1 | - | many | TRBV6-2/TRBV6-3
TGTGCCAGCAGCCGACAGGCCAAGAGCCTCGGGGAGCTGTTTTTT | CASSRQAKSLGELFF | TRBJ2-2 | - | - | TRBV5-6
TGTGCCAGCAGTCCCACCTATGGACTAGCGGGGGGAACCTACGAGCAGTACTTC | CASSPTYGLAGGTYEQYF | TRBJ2-7 | TRBD2 | few | TRBV12-3/TRBV12-4
TGTGCCAGCAGCGGCGGGACCGAATCCTACAATGAGCAGTTCTTC | CASSGGTESYNEQFF | TRBJ2-1 | - | - | TRBV11-2
TGTGTCAGCAGCCAGCACCCCAACACCGGGGAGCTGTTTTTT | CVSSQHPNTGELFF | TRBJ2-2 | - | - | TRBV6-5